A selection of T cell receptor beta chains follows, all from one sample in a study of T-cell memory formation after mild COVID-19. TCRdb used MiXCR to reprocess the 5' RACE reads, holding one entry per CDR3 protein. The sample gives fewer than 650,000 distinct CDR3 sequences, 15% to 20% of which show up once; about 8.6% is in the top ten. Sample: PBMCs or a T cell subset sorted from them (not recorded which). The receptors shown here come from an adult woman who had mild COVID-19 (a few samples of this study predate the infection). Cell type and time point are not known. Each CDR3 is given with its conserved first and last residue. A D gene is named only where the DNA matches it firmly. A row's size may be missing; if present it is once, few, many or a size class.

TRBV6-5	TRBJ2-7	.	TRBD2	TGTGCCAGCAGTTACTCTCGGACTAGCGGGAGTTCCGAGCAGTACTTC	CASSYSRTSGSSEQYF
TRBV7-2	TRBJ1-5	.	.	TGTGCCAGCAGTTTGACGACAGCTCAGCCCCAGCATTTT	CASSLTTAQPQHF
TRBV15	TRBJ1-5	few	.	TGTGCCACCAGCAGAGATGGAGAGGTTTATCAGCCCCAGCATTTT	CATSRDGEVYQPQHF
TRBV6-6	TRBJ2-1	.	.	TGTGCCAGCAGTGCCCTAAATGAGCAGTTCTTC	CASSALNEQFF
TRBV6-6	TRBJ1-1	.	.	TGTGCCAGCAGTTACGACTCCGTGGTACCTGAAGCTTTCTTT	CASSYDSVVPEAFF
TRBV15	TRBJ2-1	few	TRBD2	TGTGCCACCAGCAGGGAGGGAGCTAGCGGGTACAATGAGCAGTTCTTC	CATSREGASGYNEQFF
TRBV11-3	TRBJ2-5	.	TRBD2	TGTGCCAGCAGCTTAAATGCGGGAGGGCCCCAAGAGACCCAGTACTTC	CASSLNAGGPQETQYF
TRBV20-1	TRBJ2-3	.	.	TGCAGTGCTAGGGAATTGGGGGGCGCGGCAGATACGCAGTATTTT	CSARELGGAADTQYF
TRBV3-1	TRBJ1-2	.	.	TGTGCCAGCAGCCGGCACAGTGACTATGGCTACACCTTC	CASSRHSDYGYTF
TRBV5-5	TRBJ1-2	.	.	TGTGCCAGCAGCTTGGGTGGCACGGGGACCTATGGCTACACCTTC	CASSLGGTGTYGYTF
TRBV3-1	TRBJ2-1	.	.	TGTGCCAGCAGCCAGGAGGGGTCCTACAATGAGCAGTTCTTC	CASSQEGSYNEQFF
TRBV18	TRBJ2-1	few	TRBD2	TGTGCCAGCTCCCAAAGAGCGGGAGGGTCCTACAATGAGCAGTTCTTC	CASSQRAGGSYNEQFF
TRBV19	TRBJ2-1	.	.	TGTGCCAGTAGTATTACATATGCGCACAATGAGCAGTTCTTC	CASSITYAHNEQFF
TRBV27	TRBJ2-1	few	.	TGTGCCAGCAGTAAAGGTAGCTCCTACAATGAGCAGTTCTTC	CASSKGSSYNEQFF
TRBV15	TRBJ2-7	.	TRBD1	TGTGCCACCAGCCCTGGACAGGGGAATTTTCTCTACGAGCAGTACTTC	CATSPGQGNFLYEQYF
TRBV7-3	TRBJ2-5	.	TRBD1	TGTGCCAGCAGCAAGACAGGGATCGGAGAGACCCAGTACTTC	CASSKTGIGETQYF
TRBV23-1	TRBJ2-1	few	.	TGCGCCAGCAGTCAATCACAGGGACTCTCCTACAATGAGCAGTTCTTC	CASSQSQGLSYNEQFF
TRBV12-3/TRBV12-4	TRBJ1-5	few	.	TGTGCCAGCAGTCACATGAATCAGCCCCAGCATTTT	CASSHMNQPQHF
TRBV12-3/TRBV12-4	TRBJ1-5	.	.	TGTGCCAGCAGTTTACGGGGGGTGGAGCCCCAGCATTTT	CASSLRGVEPQHF
TRBV7-9	TRBJ2-1	.	TRBD2	TGTGCCAGCAGCCCCCCCCGGGGCGGGAGCGGATATGAGCAGTTCTTC	CASSPPRGGSGYEQFF
TRBV29-1	TRBJ2-5	.	TRBD2	TGCAGCGTTGGGGGGACTAGCGGGAACCAAGAGACCCAGTACTTC	CSVGGTSGNQETQYF
TRBV7-8	TRBJ2-1	.	TRBD2	TGTGCCAGCAGGGCCTGGGCTAGCGGTAACAATGAGCAGTTCTTC	CASRAWASGNNEQFF
TRBV6-5	TRBJ1-1	.	.	TGTGCCAGCAGCTACGGCCGGAGGAGGGGAAAAGCTTTCTTT	CASSYGRRRGKAFF
TRBV19	TRBJ1-2	.	.	TGTGCCAGTAGTATTACAGGGCTGAACTATGGCTACACCTTC	CASSITGLNYGYTF
TRBV27	TRBJ1-2	.	TRBD1	TGTGCCAGCAGCACTACAGGGGGCTCTGGCTACACCTTC	CASSTTGGSGYTF
TRBV2	TRBJ2-1	.	TRBD1	TGTGCCACCACCGACAGGGACAGGGGAGTAAATGAGCAGTTCTTC	CATTDRDRGVNEQFF
TRBV19	TRBJ2-2	few	.	TGTGCCAGTAGTGGAAACCTTAACACCGGGGAGCTGTTTTTT	CASSGNLNTGELFF
TRBV7-9	TRBJ1-6	few	.	TGTGCCAGCAGCTGGGACGGGAATTCACCCCTCCACTTT	CASSWDGNSPLHF
TRBV7-3	TRBJ2-3	.	TRBD1	TGTGCCAGCCGGAGGACCTCGGGACAGGGTAGCAGCACAGATACGCAGTATTTT	CASRRTSGQGSSTDTQYF
TRBV20-1	TRBJ2-1	many	.	TGCAGTGCTAGAGATATCGGCCAGGCGTCCTACAATGAGCAGTTCTTC	CSARDIGQASYNEQFF
TRBV7-2	TRBJ2-3	.	TRBD2	TGTGCCAGCAGCTTACTGGCGGGGGGCGCAGATACGCAGTATTTT	CASSLLAGGADTQYF
TRBV7-3	TRBJ2-1	.	TRBD2	TGTGCCAGCAGCTCAGGACTAGCGGGGCCTAATGAGCAGTTCTTC	CASSSGLAGPNEQFF
TRBV11-3	TRBJ2-1	.	.	TGTGCCAGCAGCTTAGATTTTGCGGAGGGCTATGAGCAGTTCTTC	CASSLDFAEGYEQFF
TRBV24-1	TRBJ2-3	few	TRBD2	TGTGCCACCAGTGATAACGGGAGGGCTTTAACAGATACGCAGTATTTT	CATSDNGRALTDTQYF
TRBV11-2	TRBJ2-5	.	.	TGTGCCAGCAGCTTAGAGCGTTTGAGGGAGACCCAGTACTTC	CASSLERLRETQYF
TRBV12-3/TRBV12-4	TRBJ2-3	many	TRBD2	TGTGCCAGCAGTATCACTAGCGGACGTACAGATACGCAGTATTTT	CASSITSGRTDTQYF
TRBV6-5	TRBJ2-3	.	TRBD2	TGTGCCAGCAGTTCCCCCCGGGGAGCGGGAGAGTATACTAGCACAGGTACGCAGTATTTT	CASSSPRGAGEYTSTGTQYF
TRBV9	TRBJ2-5	.	.	TGTGCCAGCAGCGAGGGACAAAAACAAGAGACCCAGTACTTC	CASSEGQKQETQYF
TRBV4-3	TRBJ1-2	few	.	TGCGCCAGCAGCCAAGCGGCGGACGGCGGTGGCTACACCTTC	CASSQAADGGGYTF
TRBV29-1	TRBJ2-1	few	TRBD2	TGCAGCGTTGACTCTTCGGGAGGGGGTGAGCAGTTCTTC	CSVDSSGGGEQFF
TRBV5-1	TRBJ2-3	few	.	TGCGCCAGCAGCTTTGAACGGCAGGGTGGGGATACGCAGTATTTT	CASSFERQGGDTQYF
TRBV12-3/TRBV12-4	TRBJ1-1	few	TRBD1	TGTGCCAGCATGACAGGGATGGGCGCTTTCTTT	CASMTGMGAFF
TRBV7-8	TRBJ2-1	few	.	TGTGCCAGTGGTGCATGGGAGGACAGAGGATACAATGAGCAGTTCTTC	CASGAWEDRGYNEQFF